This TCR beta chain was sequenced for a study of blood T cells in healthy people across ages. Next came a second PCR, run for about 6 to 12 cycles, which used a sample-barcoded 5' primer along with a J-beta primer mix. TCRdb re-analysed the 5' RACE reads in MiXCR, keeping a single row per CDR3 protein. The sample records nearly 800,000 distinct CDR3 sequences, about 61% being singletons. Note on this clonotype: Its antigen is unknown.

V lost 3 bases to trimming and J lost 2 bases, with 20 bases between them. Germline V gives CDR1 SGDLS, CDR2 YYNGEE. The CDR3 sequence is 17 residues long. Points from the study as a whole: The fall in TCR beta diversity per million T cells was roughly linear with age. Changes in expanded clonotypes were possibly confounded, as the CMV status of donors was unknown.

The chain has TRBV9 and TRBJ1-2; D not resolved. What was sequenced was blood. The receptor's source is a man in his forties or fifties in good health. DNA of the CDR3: TGTGCCAGCAGCGGGGGTGGCCGGGTAATCTCCAACTATGGCTACACCTTC. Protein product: CASSGGGRVISNYGYTF.